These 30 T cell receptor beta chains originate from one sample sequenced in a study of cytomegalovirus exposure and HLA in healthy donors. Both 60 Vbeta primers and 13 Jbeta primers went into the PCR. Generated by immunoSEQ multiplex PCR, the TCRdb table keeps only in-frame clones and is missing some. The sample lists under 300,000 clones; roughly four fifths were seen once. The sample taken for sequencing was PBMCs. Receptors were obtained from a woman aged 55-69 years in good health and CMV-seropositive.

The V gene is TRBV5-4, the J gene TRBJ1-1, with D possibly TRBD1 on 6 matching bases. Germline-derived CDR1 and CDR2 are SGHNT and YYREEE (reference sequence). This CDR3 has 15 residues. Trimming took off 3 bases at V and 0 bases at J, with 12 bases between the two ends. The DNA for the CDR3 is TGTGCCAGCAGCTACAACAGGGCTATGAACACTGAAGCTTTCTTT. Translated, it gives CASSYNRAMNTEAFF.

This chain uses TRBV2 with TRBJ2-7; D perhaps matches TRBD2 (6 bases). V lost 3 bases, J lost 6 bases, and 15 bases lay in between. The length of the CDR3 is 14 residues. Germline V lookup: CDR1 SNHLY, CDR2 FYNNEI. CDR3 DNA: TGTGCCAGCAGTGATGGGGGAGGACGGGGCGAGCAGTACTTC. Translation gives CASSDGGGRGEQYF.

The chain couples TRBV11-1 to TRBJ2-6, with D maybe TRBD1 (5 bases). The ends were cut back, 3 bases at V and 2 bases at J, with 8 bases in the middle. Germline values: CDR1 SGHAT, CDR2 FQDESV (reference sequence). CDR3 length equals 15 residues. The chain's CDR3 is CASSFTGAGANVLTF. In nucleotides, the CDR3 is TGTGCCAGCAGCTTTACAGGAGCTGGGGCCAACGTCCTGACTTTC.

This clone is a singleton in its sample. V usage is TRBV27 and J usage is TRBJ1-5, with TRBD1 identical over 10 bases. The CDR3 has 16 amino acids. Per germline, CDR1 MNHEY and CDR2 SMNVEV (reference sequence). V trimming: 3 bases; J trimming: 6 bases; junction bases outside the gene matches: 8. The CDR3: CASSLRMTGGGQPQHF. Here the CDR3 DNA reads TGTGCCAGCAGTTTGCGGATGACAGGGGGCGGTCAGCCCCAGCATTTT.

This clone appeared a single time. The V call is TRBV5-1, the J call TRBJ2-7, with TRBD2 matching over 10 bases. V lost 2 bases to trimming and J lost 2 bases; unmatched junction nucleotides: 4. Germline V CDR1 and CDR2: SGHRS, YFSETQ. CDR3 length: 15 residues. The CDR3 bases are TGCGCCAGCAGCTTAGGTAGCGGGAGGACCTACGAGCAGTACTTC. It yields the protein CASSLGSGRTYEQYF. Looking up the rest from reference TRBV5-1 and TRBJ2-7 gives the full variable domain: KAGVTQTPRYLIKTRGQQVTLSCSPISGHRSVSWYQQTPGQGLQFLFEYFSETQRNKGNFPGRFSGRQFSNSRSEMNVSTLELGDSALYLCASSLGSGRTYEQYFGPGTRLTVT.

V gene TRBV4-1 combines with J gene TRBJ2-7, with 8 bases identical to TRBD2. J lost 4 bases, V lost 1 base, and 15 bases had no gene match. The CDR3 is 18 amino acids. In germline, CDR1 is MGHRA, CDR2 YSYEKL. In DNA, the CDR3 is TGCGCCAGCAGCCAAGGGGGAGCGGGAGTCGGGCTTGGGTACGAGCAGTACTTC. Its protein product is CASSQGGAGVGLGYEQYF.

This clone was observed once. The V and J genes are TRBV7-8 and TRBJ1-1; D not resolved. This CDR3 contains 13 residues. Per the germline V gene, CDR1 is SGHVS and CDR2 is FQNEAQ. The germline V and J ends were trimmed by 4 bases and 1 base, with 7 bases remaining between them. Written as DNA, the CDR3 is TGTGCCAGCAGCTCCCGAGAGAACACTGAAGCTTTCTTT. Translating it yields CASSSRENTEAFF.

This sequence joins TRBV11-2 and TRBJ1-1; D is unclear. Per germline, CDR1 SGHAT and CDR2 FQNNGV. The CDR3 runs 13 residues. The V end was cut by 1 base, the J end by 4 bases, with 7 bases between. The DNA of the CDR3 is TGTGCCAGCAGCTTAGGAGAAGCCACTGAAGCTTTCTTT. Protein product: CASSLGEATEAFF.

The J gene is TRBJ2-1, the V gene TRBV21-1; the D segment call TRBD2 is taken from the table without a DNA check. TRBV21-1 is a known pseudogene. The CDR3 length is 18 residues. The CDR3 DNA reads TGTGCCAGCAGCAACACTCCCAGTGGAGAGGGCTCCTACAATGAGCAGTTCTTC. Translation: CASSNTPSGEGSYNEQFF.

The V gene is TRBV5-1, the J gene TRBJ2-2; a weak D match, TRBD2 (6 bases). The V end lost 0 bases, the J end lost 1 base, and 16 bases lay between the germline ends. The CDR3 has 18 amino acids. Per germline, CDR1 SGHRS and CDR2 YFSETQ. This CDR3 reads CASSLGRRGGLNTGELFF. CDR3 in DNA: TGCGCCAGCAGCTTGGGGCGCCGAGGAGGGTTGAACACCGGGGAGCTGTTTTTT.

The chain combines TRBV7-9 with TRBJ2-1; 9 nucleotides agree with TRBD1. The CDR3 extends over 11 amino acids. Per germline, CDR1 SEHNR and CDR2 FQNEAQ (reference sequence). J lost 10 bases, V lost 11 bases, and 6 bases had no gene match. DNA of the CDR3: TGTGCCCCGGGACAGGGAGACGAGCAGTTCTTC. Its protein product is CAPGQGDEQFF.

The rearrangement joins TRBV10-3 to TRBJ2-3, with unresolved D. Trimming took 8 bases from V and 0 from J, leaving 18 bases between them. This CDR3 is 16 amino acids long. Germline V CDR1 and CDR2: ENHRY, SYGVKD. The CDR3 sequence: CAISLRSKISTDTQYF. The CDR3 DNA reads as TGTGCCATCTCTCTGAGGTCGAAGATAAGCACAGATACGCAGTATTTT.

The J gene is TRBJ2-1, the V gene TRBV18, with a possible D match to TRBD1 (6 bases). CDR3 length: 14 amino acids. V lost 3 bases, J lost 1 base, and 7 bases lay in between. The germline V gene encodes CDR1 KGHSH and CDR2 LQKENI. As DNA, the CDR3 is TGTGCCAGCTCACCCAGGGGATCCTACAATGAGCAGTTCTTC. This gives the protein CASSPRGSYNEQFF.

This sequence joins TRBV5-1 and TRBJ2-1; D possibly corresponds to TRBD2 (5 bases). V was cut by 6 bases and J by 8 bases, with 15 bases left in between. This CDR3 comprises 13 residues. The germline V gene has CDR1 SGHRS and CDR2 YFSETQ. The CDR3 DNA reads TGCGCCAGCATCAAAAACCCCGGGGATGAGCAGTTCTTC. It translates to CASIKNPGDEQFF.

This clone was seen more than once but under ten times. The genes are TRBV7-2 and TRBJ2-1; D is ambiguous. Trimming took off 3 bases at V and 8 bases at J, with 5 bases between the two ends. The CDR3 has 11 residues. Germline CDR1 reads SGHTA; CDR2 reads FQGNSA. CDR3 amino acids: CASSFGYEQFF. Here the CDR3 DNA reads TGTGCCAGCAGCTTTGGCTATGAGCAGTTCTTC.

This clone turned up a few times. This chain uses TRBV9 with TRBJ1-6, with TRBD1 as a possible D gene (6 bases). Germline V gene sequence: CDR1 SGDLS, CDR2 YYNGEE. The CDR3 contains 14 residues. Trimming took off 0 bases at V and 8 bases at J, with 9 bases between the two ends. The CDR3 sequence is CASSVDRVDSPLHF. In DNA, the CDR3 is TGTGCCAGCAGCGTAGACAGGGTCGATTCACCCCTCCACTTT.

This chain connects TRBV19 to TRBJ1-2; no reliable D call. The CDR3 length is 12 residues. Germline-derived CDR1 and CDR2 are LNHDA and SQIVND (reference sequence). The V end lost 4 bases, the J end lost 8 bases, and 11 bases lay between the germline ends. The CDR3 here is CASSTNRGGYTF. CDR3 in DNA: TGTGCCAGTAGTACCAACCGAGGGGGCTACACCTTC.

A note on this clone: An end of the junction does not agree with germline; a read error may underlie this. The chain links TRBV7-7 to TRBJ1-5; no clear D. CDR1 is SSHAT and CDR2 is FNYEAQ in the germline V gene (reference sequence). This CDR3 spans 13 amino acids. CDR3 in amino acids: CASSLGINQPQHF. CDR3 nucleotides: TGTGCTAGCAGCTTAGGTATTAATCAGCCCCAGCATTTT.

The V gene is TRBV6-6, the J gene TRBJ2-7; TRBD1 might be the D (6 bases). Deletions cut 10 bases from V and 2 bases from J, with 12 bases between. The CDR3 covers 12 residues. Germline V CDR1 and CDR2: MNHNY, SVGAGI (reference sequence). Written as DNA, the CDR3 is TGTGCCACTTCGACAGGAGCCTACGAGCAGTACTTC. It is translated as CATSTGAYEQYF.

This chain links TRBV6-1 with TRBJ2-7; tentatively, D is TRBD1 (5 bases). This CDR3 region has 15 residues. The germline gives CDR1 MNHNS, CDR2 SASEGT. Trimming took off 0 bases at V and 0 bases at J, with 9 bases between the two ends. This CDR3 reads CASSEAGQVSYEQYF. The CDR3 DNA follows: TGTGCCAGCAGTGAAGCGGGGCAGGTCTCCTACGAGCAGTACTTC.

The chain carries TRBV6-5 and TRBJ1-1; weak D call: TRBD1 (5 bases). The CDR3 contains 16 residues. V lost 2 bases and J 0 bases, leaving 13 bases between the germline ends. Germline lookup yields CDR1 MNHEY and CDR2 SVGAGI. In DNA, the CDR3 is TGTGCCAGCAGTTACGGCGGCGGGGCCGTGAACACTGAAGCTTTCTTT. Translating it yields CASSYGGGAVNTEAFF.

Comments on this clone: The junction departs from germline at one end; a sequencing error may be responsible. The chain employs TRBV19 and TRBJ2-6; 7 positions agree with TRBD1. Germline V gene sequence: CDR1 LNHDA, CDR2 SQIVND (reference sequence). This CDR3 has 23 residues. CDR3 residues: CASSLDSRWTGSGRVSGANVLTF. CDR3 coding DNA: TGTGCCAGTAGTCTAGACAGCCGGTGGACAGGTTCTGGGAGAGTCTCTGGGGCCAACGTCCTGACTTTC.

Here the CDR3 DNA reads TGTGCCAGCTCACGCCAGGGACAGGGGATTGCTGAAGCTTTCTTT. It codes for CASSRQGQGIAEAFF. The gene calls are TRBV18 and TRBJ1-1; TRBD1 matches 10 bases. V trimming: 4 bases; J trimming: 6 bases; junction bases outside the gene matches: 8. This CDR3 comprises 15 residues. Germline values: CDR1 KGHSH, CDR2 LQKENI.

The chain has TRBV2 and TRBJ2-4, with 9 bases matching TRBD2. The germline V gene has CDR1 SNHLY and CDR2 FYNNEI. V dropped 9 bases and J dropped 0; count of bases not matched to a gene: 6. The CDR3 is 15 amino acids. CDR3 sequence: CASSGSDLAKNIQYF. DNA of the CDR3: TGTGCCAGTAGCGGGAGTGACCTAGCCAAAAACATTCAGTACTTC.

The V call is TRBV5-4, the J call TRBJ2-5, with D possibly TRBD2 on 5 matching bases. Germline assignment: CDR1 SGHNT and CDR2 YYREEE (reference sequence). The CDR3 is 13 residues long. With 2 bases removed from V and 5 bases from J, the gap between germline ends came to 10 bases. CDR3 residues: CASSFRGEETQYF. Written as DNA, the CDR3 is TGTGCCAGCAGCTTCCGGGGAGAGGAGACCCAGTACTTC.

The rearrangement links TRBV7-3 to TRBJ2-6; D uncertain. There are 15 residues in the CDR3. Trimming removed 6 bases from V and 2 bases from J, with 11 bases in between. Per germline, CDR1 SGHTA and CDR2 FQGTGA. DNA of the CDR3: TGTGCCAGCAGTCCCTTCCCCCCTGGGGCCAACGTCCTGACTTTC. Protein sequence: CASSPFPPGANVLTF.

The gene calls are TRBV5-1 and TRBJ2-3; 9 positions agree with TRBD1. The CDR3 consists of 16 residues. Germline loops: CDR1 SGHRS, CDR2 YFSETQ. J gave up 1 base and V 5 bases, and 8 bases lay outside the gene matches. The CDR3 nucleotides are TGCGCCAGCAGGTACACAGGGGGCCTTGGCACAGATACGCAGTATTTT. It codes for CASRYTGGLGTDTQYF.

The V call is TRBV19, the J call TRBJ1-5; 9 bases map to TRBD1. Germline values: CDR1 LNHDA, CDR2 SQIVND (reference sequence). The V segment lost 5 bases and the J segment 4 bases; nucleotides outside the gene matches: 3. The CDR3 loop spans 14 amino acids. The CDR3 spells CASSSGQGNQPQHF. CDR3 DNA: TGTGCCAGTAGTTCCGGACAGGGGAATCAGCCCCAGCATTTT. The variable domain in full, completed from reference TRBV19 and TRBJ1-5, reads DGGITQSPKYLFRKEGQNVTLSCEQNLNHDAMYWYRQDPGQGLRLIYYSQIVNDFQKGDIAEGYSVSREKKESFPLTVTSAQKNPTAFYLCASSSGQGNQPQHFGDGTRLSIL.

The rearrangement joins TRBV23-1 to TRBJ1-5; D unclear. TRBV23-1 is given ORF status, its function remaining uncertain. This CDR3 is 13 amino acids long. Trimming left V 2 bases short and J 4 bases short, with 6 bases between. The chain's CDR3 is CASSQNSNQPQHF. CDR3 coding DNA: TGCGCCAGCAGTCAAAACAGTAATCAGCCCCAGCATTTT.

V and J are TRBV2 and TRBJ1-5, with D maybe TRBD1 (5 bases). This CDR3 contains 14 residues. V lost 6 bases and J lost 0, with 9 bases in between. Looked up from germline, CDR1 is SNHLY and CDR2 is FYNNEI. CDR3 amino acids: CASRRGISNQPQHF. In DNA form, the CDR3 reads TGTGCCAGCAGAAGGGGAATTAGCAATCAGCCCCAGCATTTT.